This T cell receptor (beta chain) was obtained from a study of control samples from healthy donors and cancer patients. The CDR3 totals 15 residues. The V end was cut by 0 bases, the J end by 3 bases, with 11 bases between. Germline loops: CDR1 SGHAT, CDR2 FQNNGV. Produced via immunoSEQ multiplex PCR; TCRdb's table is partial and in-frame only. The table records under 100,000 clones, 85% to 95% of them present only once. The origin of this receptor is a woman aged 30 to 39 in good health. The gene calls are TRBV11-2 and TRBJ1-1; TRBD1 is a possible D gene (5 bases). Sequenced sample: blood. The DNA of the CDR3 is TGTGCCAGCAGCTTAGAGAGGGGTAGGTACACTGAAGCTTTCTTT. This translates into CASSLERGRYTEAFF.